This TCR beta chain was sequenced during a study of blood T cell repertoires in COVID-19. Study at large: Acute and convalescent COVID-19 specimens originated in the United States, Italy and Spain. The cDNA or gDNA used as material had been derived from T cells, B-cell-depleted T cells, or PBMCs.

In the source study's methods: Estimation of nucleated cell counts was performed using reference gene primer amplification. TCRdb keeps only in-frame clones here, not all; method: immunoSEQ multiplex PCR. D and trimming come from the DNA, and the V and J calls and clone size come from that table. This sample has roughly 100,000 clones, with approximately 88% found just once. V lost 7 bases, J lost 5 bases, and 18 bases stayed unmatched. Germline CDR1 reads SGDLS; CDR2 reads YYNGEE. The CDR3 spans 16 residues. The TCR originated in a man in his 60s with acute or convalescent COVID-19. The gene calls are TRBV9 and TRBJ2-7; TRBD1 aligns across 7 bases. Input material: peripheral blood. The CDR3 DNA reads TGTGCCAGCGAAGGTTCAGAGTCGGGGACAGATGACGAGCAGTACTTC. Amino acids: CASEGSESGTDDEQYF.